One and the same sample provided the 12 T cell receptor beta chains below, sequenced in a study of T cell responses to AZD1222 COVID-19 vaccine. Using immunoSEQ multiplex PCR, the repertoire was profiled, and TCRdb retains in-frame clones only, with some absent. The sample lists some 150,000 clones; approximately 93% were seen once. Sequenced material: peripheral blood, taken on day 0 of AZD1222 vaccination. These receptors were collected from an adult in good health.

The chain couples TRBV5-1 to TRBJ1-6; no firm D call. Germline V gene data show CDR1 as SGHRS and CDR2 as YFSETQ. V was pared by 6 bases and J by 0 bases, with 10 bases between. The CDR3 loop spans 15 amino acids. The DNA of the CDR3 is TGCGCCAGCAAATTGGATGGCTCCTATAATTCACCCCTCCACTTT. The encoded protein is CASKLDGSYNSPLHF.

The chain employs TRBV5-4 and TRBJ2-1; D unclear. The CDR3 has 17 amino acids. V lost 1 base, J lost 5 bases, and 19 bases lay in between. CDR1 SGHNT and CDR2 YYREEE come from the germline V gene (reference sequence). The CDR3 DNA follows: TGTGCCAGCAGCTTGTGGCTCGATCGATATTCCCACAATGAGCAGTTCTTC. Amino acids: CASSLWLDRYSHNEQFF.

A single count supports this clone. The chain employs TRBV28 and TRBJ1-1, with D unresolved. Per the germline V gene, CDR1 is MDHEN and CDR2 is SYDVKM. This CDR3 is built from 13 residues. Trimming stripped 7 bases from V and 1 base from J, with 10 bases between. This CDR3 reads CASTPYRNTEAFF. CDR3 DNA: TGTGCCAGCACTCCATATCGGAACACTGAAGCTTTCTTT.

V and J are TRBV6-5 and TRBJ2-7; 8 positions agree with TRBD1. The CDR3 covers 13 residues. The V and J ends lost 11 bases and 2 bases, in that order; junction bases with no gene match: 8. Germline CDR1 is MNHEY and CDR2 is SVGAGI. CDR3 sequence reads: CAVRGQVAYEQYF. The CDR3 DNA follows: TGTGCCGTGCGGGGACAGGTAGCCTACGAGCAGTACTTC.

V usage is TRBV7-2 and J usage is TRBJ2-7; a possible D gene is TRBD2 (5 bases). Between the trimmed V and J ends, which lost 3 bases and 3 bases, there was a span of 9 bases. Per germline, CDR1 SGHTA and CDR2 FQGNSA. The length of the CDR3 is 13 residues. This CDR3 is CASSFGLNYEQYF. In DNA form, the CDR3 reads TGTGCCAGCAGCTTCGGACTGAACTACGAGCAGTACTTC.

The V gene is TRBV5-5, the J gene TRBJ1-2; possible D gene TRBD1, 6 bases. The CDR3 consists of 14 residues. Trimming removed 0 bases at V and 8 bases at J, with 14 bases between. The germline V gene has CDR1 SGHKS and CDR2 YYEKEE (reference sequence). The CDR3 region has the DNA TGTGCCAGCAGCTTGGCACAGGGTTCCGGAGGCTACACCTTC. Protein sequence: CASSLAQGSGGYTF.

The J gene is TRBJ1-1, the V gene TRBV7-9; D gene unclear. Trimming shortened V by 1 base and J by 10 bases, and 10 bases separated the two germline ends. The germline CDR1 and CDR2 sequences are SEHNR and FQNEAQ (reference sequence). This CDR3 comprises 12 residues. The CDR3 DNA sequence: TGTGCCAGCAGCTTAGTAAGGGTCGGAGCTTTCTTT. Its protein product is CASSLVRVGAFF.

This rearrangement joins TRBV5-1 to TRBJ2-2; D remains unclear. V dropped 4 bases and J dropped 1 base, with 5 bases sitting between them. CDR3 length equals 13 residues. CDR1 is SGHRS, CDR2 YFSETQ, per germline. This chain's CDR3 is CASSPWNTGELFF. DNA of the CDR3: TGCGCCAGCAGCCCCTGGAACACCGGGGAGCTGTTTTTT. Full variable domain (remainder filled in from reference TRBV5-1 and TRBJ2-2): KAGVTQTPRYLIKTRGQQVTLSCSPISGHRSVSWYQQTPGQGLQFLFEYFSETQRNKGNFPGRFSGRQFSNSRSEMNVSTLELGDSALYLCASSPWNTGELFFGEGSRLTVL.

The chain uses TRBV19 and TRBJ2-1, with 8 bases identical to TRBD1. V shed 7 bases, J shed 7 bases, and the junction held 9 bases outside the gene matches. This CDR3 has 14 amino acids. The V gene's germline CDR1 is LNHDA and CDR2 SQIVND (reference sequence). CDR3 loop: CASNPHGQGNEQFF. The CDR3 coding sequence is TGTGCCAGTAATCCCCACGGACAGGGTAATGAGCAGTTCTTC.

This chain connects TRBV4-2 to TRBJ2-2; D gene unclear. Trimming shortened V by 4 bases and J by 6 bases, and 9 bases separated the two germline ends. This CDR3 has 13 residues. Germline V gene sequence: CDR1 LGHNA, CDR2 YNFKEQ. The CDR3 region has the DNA TGTGCCAGCAGCCCACCTTCGGCCGGGGAGCTGTTTTTT. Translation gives CASSPPSAGELFF.

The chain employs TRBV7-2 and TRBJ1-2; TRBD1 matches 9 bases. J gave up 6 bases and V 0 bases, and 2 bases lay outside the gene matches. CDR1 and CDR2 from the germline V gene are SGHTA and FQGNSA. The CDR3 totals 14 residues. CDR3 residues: CASSLAGTGHGYTF. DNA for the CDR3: TGTGCCAGCAGCTTAGCAGGGACAGGGCATGGCTACACCTTC. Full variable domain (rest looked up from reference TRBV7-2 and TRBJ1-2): GAGVSQSPSNKVTEKGKDVELRCDPISGHTALYWYRQSLGQGLEFLIYFQGNSAPDKSGLPSDRFSAERTGGSVSTLTIQRTQQEDSAVYLCASSLAGTGHGYTFGSGTRLTVV.

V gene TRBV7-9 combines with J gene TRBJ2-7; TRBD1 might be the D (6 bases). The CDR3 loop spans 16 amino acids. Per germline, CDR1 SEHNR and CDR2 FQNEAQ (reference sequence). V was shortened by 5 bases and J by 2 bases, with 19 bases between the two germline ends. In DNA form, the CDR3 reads TGTGCCAGCAGCCGATCGAGGGGGATGTCCACCTACGAGCAGTACTTC. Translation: CASSRSRGMSTYEQYF.